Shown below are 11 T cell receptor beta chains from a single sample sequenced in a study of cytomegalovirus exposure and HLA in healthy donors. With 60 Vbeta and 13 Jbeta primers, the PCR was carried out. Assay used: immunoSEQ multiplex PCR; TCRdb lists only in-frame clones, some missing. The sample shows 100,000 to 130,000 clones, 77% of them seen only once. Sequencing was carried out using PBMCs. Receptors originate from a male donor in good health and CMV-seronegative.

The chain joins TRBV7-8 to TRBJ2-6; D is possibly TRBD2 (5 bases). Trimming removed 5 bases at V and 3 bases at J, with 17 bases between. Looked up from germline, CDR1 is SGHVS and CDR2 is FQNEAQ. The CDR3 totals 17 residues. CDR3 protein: CASSQAQEVGGANVLTF. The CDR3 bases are TGTGCCAGCAGCCAGGCCCAGGAGGTTGGTGGGGCCAACGTCCTGACTTTC.

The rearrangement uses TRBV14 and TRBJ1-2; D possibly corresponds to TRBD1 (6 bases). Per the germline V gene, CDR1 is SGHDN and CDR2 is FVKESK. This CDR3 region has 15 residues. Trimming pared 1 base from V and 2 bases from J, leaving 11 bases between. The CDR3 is CASSQGGHWNYGYTF. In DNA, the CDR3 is TGTGCCAGCAGCCAAGGGGGACACTGGAACTATGGCTACACCTTC.

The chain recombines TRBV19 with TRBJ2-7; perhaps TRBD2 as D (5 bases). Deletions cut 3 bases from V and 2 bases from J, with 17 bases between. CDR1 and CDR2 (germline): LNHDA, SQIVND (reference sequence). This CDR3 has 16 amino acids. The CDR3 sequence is CASSIDIASTAYEQYF. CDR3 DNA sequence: TGTGCCAGTAGTATCGATATTGCTAGCACAGCCTACGAGCAGTACTTC.

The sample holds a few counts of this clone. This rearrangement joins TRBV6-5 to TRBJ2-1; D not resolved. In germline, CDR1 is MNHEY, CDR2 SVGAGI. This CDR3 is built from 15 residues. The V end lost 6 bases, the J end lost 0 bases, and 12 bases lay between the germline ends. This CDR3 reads CASRRSPNSYNEQFF. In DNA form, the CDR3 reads TGTGCCAGCAGGAGAAGCCCGAACTCCTACAATGAGCAGTTCTTC.

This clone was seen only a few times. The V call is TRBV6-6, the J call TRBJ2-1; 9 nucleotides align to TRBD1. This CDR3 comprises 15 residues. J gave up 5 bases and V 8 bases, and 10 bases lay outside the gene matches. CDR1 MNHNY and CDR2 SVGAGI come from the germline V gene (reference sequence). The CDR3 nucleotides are TGTGCCAGCTGTATGCCGGGACAGGGAGACAATGAGCAGTTCTTC. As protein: CASCMPGQGDNEQFF.

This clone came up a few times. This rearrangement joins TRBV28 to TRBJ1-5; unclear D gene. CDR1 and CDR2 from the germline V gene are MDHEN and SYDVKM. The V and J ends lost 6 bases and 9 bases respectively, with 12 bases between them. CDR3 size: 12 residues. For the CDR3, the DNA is TGTGCCAGCAGCCGTATGTATCGGCCCCAGCATTTT. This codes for CASSRMYRPQHF.

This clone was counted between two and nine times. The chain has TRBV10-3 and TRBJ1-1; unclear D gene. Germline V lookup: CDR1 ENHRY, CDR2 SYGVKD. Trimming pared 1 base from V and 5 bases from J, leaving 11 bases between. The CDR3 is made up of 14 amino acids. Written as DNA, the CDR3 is TGTGCCATCAGTGAGTTGGGAGCTGGTACTGAAGCTTTCTTT. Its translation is CAISELGAGTEAFF.

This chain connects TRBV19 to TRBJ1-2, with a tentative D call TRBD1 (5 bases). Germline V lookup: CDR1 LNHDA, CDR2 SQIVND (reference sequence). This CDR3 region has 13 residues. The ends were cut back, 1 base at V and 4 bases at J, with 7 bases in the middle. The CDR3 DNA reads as TGTGCCAGTAGTATAGGACAGCTCTATGGCTACACCTTC. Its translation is CASSIGQLYGYTF.

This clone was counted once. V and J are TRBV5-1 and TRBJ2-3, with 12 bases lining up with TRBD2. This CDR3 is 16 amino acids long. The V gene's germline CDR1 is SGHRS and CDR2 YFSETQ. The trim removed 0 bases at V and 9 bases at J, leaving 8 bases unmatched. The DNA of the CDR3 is TGCGCCAGCAGCTTGGCCCCGACTAGCGGGAGTAGGACGCAGTATTTT. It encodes CASSLAPTSGSRTQYF.

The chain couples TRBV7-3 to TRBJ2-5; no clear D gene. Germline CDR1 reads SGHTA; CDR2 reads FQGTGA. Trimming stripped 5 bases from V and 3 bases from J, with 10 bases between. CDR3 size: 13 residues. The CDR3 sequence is CASSLSTKETQYF. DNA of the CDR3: TGTGCCAGCAGCCTATCAACTAAAGAGACCCAGTACTTC.

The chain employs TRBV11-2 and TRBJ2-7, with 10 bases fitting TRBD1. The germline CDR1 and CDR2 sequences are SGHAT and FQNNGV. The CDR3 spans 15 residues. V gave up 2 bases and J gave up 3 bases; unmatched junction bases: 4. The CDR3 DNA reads TGTGCCAGCAGCTTAAGGGACAGGGGCGTCTACGAGCAGTACTTC. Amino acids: CASSLRDRGVYEQYF. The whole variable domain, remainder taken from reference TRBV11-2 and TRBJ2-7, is EAGVAQSPRYKIIEKRQSVAFWCNPISGHATLYWYQQILGQGPKLLIQFQNNGVVDDSQLPKDRFSAERLKGVDSTLKIQPAKLEDSAVYLCASSLRDRGVYEQYFGPGTRLTVT.